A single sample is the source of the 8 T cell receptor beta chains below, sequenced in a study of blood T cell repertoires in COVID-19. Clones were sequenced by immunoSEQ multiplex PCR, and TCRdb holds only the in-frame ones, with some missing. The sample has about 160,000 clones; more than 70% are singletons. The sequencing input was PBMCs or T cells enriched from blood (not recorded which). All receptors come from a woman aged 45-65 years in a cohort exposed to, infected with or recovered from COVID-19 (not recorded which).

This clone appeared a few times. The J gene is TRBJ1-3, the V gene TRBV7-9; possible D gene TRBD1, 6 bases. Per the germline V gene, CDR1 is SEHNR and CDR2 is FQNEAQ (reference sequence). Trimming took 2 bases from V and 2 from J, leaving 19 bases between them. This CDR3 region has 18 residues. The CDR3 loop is CASSLLTGVGVTGNTIYF. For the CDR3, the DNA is TGTGCCAGCAGCTTATTGACAGGTGTAGGGGTAACTGGAAACACCATATATTTT.

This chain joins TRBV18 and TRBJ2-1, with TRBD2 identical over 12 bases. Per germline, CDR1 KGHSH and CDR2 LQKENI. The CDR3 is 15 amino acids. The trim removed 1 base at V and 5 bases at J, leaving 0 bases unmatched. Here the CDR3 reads CASSPRLAGDNEQFF. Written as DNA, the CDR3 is TGTGCCAGCTCACCACGACTAGCGGGAGACAATGAGCAGTTCTTC.

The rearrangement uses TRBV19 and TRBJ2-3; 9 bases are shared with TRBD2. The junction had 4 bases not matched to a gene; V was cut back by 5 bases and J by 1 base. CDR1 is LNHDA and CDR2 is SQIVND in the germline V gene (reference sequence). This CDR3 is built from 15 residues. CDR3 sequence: CASSGWTSGTDTQYF. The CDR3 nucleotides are TGTGCCAGTAGTGGGTGGACTAGCGGCACAGATACGCAGTATTTT.

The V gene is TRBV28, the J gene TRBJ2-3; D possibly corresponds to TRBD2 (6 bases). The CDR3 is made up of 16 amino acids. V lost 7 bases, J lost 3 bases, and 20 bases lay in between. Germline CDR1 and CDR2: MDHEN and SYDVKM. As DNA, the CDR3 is TGTGCCAGCACCCCGGGGCTAGCGTCGGGTACAGATACGCAGTATTTT. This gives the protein CASTPGLASGTDTQYF.

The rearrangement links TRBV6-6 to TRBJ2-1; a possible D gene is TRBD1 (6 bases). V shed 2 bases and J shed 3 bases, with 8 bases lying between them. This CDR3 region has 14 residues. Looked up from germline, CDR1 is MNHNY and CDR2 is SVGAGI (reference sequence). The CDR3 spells CASSYPGDYNEQFF. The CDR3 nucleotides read TGTGCCAGCAGTTACCCAGGGGACTACAATGAGCAGTTCTTC.

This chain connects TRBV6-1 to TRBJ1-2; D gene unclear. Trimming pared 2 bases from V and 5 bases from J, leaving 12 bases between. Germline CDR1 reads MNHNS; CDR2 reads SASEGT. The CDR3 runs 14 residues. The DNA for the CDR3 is TGTGCCAGCAGTGAACTCGGGAATGGATATGGCTACACCTTC. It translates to CASSELGNGYGYTF.

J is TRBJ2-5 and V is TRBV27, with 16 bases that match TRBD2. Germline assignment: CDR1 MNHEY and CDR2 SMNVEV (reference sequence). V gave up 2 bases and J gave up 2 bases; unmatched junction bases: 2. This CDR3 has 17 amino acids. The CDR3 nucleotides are TGTGCCAGCAGTTTAGGGACTAGCGGGGGGGGACAAGAGACCCAGTACTTC. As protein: CASSLGTSGGGQETQYF.

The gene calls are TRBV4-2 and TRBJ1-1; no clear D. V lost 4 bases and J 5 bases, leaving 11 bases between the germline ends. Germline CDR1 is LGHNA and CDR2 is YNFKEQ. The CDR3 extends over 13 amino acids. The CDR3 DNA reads TGTGCCAGCAGCCTGCCGGGAGTAACTGAAGCTTTCTTT. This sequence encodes CASSLPGVTEAFF.